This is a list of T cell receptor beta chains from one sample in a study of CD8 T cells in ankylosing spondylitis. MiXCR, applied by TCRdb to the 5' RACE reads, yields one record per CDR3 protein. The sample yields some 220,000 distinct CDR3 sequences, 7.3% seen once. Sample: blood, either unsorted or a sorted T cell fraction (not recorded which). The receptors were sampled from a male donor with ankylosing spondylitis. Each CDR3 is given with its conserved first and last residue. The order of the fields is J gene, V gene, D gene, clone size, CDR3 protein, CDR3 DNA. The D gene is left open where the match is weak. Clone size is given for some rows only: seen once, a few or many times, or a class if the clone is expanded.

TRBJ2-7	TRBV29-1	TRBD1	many	CSVTRSRDRVFQSSYEQYF	TGCAGCGTTACTAGAAGCCGGGACAGGGTCTTTCAGAGCTCCTACGAGCAGTACTTC
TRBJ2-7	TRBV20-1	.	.	CSARDRDTYYEQYF	TGCAGTGCTAGAGATCGAGACACCTACTACGAGCAGTACTTC
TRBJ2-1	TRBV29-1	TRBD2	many	CSVGGLVRYNEQFF	TGCAGCGTTGGGGGACTAGTCCGCTACAATGAGCAGTTCTTC
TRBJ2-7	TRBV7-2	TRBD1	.	CASSTRDSSYEQYF	TGTGCCAGCAGCACCCGGGACAGCTCCTACGAGCAGTACTTC
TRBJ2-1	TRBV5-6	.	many	CASSLDAESEQFF	TGTGCCAGCAGCTTGGATGCGGAAAGCGAGCAGTTCTTC
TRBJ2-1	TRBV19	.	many	CASSMGLNDYNEQFF	TGTGCCAGTAGTATGGGGTTGAACGATTACAATGAGCAGTTCTTC
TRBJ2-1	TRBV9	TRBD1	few	CASSEGTGDYSYNEQFF	TGTGCCAGCAGCGAGGGGACAGGGGATTACTCCTACAATGAGCAGTTCTTC
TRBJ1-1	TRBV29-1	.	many	CSVVTDMNTEAFF	TGCAGCGTTGTTACGGACATGAACACTGAAGCTTTCTTT
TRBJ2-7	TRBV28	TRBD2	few	CASSLAGGPGEQYF	TGTGCCAGCAGCCTAGCGGGAGGGCCCGGGGAGCAGTACTTC
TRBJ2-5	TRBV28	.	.	CASSFQEGETQYF	TGTGCCAGCAGTTTCCAGGAGGGAGAGACCCAGTACTTC
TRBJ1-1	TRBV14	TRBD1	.	CASSHPGQGSKAFF	TGTGCCAGCAGCCATCCGGGACAGGGGTCAAAAGCTTTCTTT
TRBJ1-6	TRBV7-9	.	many	CASSFPGTGDSPLHF	TGTGCCAGCAGCTTCCCCGGGACCGGTGACTCACCCCTCCACTTT
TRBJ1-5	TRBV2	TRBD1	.	CASRSGGAGNQPQHF	TGTGCCAGCAGGTCAGGGGGCGCGGGCAATCAGCCCCAGCATTTT
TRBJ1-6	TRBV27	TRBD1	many	CASRTGVNSPLHF	TGTGCCAGCCGTACAGGGGTAAATTCACCCCTCCACTTT
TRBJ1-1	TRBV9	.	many	CASSDAGLMNTEAFF	TGTGCCAGCAGCGACGCGGGACTCATGAACACTGAAGCTTTCTTT
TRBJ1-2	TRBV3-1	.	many	CASSQDPPRFGGYGYTF	TGTGCCAGCAGCCAAGACCCCCCAAGATTTGGAGGCTATGGCTACACCTTC
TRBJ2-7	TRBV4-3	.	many	CASSPPATYEQYF	TGCGCCAGCAGCCCCCCAGCCACCTACGAGCAGTACTTC
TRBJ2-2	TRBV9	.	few	CASSKTGNGELFF	TGTGCCAGCAGCAAAACAGGGAACGGGGAGCTGTTTTTT
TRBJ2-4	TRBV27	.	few	CASSYGGNIQYF	TGTGCCAGCAGTTACGGGGGAAACATTCAGTACTTC
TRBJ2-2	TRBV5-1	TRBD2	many	CASSSGLAGNPSGELFF	TGCGCCAGCAGCTCGGGACTAGCGGGGAACCCATCGGGGGAGCTGTTTTTT
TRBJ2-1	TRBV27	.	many	CASSLTGPYNEQFF	TGTGCCAGCAGTTTGACCGGGCCATACAATGAGCAGTTCTTC
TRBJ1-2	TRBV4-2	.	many	CASSQEQPYYGYTF	TGTGCCAGCAGCCAAGAACAGCCCTACTATGGCTACACCTTC
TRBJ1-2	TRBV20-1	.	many	CSATGVDGYTF	TGCAGTGCCACGGGGGTCGATGGCTACACCTTC
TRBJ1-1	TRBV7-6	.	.	CASSLSPAPNTEAFF	TGTGCCAGCAGCTTAAGTCCAGCCCCGAACACTGAAGCTTTCTTT
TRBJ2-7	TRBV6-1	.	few	CASNGAKSSYEQYF	TGTGCCAGCAATGGAGCGAAGAGCTCCTACGAGCAGTACTTC
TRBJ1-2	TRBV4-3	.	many	CASSQDGTHGYGYTF	TGCGCCAGCAGCCAAGATGGGACACACGGCTATGGCTACACCTTC
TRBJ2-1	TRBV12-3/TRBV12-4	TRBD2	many	CASSQTGGYNEQFF	TGTGCCAGCAGCCAGACGGGGGGATACAATGAGCAGTTCTTC
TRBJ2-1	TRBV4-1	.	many	CASSQEYKVLGYNEQFF	TGCGCCAGCAGCCAGGAATATAAAGTCCTAGGGTACAATGAGCAGTTCTTC
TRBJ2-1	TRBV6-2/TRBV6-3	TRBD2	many	CASSPQSGIFNEQFF	TGTGCCAGCAGCCCACAAAGCGGGATCTTCAATGAGCAGTTCTTC
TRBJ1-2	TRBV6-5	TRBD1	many	CATLQGLVGYTF	TGTGCCACCTTACAGGGGTTGGTTGGCTACACCTTC
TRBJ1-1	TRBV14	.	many	CASSQDKVNTEAFF	TGTGCCAGCAGCCAAGATAAAGTGAACACTGAAGCTTTCTTT
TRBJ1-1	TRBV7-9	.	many	CASSVVGEAFF	TGTGCCAGCAGCGTAGTGGGTGAAGCTTTCTTT
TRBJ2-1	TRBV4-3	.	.	CASSQGSGAYNEQFF	TGCGCCAGCAGCCAGGGATCCGGGGCCTACAATGAGCAGTTCTTC
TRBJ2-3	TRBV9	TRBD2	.	CASSVSGATDTQYF	TGTGCCAGCAGCGTCAGCGGGGCTACAGATACGCAGTATTTT
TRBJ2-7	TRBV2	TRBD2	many	CASSEGLAGGTYEQYF	TGTGCCAGCAGTGAAGGGCTAGCGGGGGGGACCTACGAGCAGTACTTC
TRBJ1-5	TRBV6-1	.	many	CATKTGGRLSPQHF	TGTGCCACCAAAACGGGTGGGCGACTTTCGCCCCAGCATTTT
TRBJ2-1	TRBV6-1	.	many	CASLRWVGSYNEQFF	TGTGCCAGCCTGAGGTGGGTCGGATCCTACAATGAGCAGTTCTTC